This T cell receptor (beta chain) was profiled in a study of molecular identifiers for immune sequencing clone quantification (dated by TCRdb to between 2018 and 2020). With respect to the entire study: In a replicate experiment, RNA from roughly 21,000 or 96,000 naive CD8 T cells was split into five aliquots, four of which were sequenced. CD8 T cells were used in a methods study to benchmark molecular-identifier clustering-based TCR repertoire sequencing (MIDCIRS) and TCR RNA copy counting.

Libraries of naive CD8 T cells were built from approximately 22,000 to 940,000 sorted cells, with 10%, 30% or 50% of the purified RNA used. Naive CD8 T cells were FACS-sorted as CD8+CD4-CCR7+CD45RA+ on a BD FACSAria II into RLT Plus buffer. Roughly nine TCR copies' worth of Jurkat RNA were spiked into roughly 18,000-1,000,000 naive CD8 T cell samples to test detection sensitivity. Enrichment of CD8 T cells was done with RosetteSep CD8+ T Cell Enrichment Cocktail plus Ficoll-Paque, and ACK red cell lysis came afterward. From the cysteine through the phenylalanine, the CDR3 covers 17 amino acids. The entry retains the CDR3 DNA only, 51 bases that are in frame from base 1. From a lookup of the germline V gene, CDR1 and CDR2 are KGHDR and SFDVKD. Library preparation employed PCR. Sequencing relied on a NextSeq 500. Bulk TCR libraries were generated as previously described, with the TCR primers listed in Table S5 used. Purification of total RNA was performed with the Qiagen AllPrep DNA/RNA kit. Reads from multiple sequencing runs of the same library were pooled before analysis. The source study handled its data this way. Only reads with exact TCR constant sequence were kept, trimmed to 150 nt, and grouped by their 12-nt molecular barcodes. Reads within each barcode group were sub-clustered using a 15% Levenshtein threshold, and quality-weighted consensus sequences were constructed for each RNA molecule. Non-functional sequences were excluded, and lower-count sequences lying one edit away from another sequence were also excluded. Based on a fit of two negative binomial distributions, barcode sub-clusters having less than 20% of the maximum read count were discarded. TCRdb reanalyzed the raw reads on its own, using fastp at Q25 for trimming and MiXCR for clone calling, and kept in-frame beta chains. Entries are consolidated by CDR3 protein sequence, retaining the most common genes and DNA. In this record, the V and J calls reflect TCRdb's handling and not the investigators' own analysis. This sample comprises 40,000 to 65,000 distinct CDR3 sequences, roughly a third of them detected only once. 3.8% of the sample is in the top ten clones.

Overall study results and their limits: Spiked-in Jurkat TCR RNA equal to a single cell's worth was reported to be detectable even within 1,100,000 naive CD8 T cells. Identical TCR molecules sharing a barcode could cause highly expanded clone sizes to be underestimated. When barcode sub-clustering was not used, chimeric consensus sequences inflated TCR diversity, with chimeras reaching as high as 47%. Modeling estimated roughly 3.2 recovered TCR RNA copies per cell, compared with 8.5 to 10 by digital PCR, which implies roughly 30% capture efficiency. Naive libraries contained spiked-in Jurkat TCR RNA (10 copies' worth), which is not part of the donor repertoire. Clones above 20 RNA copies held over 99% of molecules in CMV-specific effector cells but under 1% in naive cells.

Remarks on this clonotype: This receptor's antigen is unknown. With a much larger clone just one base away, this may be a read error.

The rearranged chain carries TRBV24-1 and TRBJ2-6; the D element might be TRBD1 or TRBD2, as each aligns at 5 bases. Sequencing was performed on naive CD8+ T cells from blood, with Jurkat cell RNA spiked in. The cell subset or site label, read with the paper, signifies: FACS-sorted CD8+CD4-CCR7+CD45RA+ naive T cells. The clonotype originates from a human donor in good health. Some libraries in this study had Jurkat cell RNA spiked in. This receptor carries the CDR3 CATSPSHRGRSANDLTF. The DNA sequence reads TGTGCCACCAGTCCCTCCCATCGGGGACGGTCGGCCAACGACCTGACTTTC.